The subject of this entry is one T cell receptor beta chain. The source of the sample is a study of blood T cell repertoires in COVID-19. The CDR3 extends over 16 amino acids. Germline V gene lookup returns CDR1 SEHNR and CDR2 FQNEAQ (reference sequence). Deletions cut 2 bases from V and 7 bases from J, with 17 bases between. Here immunoSEQ multiplex PCR was the method, and the copy in TCRdb shows in-frame clones only, minus some. In the table there are roughly 9,200 clones, 80% of which are singletons. This receptor was taken from an older man with active COVID-19. The sample comprised peripheral blood. The chain carries TRBV7-9 and TRBJ1-4; D unresolved. CDR3 coding DNA: TGTGCCAGCAGCTTAACGCGGGGAGGCGGAGGTGAAAAACTGTTTTTT. It is translated as CASSLTRGGGGEKLFF.